This T cell receptor beta chain was identified in a study of T-cell reconstitution after alpha-beta-depleted transplantation in children (dated by TCRdb to the mid-2010s). For context, the study as a whole: Using TCR repertoire profiling, the study quantitatively followed how T-cell immune reconstitution unfolded in children after TCRalphabeta/CD19-depleted allogeneic hematopoietic cell transplantation. The paper's findings and limits, for the study overall: Hyperexpanded clone frequencies declined over subsequent months; after one year, T-cell counts and TCRbeta diversity were mostly attributed to newly produced T cells. The apparently early recovery of alphabetaT-cell counts about two months after transplant reportedly depended on only several hundred rapidly expanded clones that came from non-depleted graft cells. In some patients, the high TCRbeta diversity seen at day 60 was put down to recipient T cells and intrathymic progenitors that had survived conditioning.

This clonotype was counted a few times. Which antigen it targets is not known. No clone much larger than this one lies a single base away; base qualities are absent. V loses 6 bases of germline sequence and J loses 1 base, and the interval between the two ends is 12 bases. Taken from cysteine to phenylalanine, the CDR3 has 15 residues. The read is trimmed to its CDR3 DNA, 45 bases read in frame from base 1. The treatment or condition tag for this specimen amounts to: allogeneic hematopoietic cell transplantation with graft depleted of TCRalphabeta T cells and CD19 B cells. The transplant recipients were children given TCRalphabeta/CD19-depleted allogeneic hematopoietic cell grafts. The library was made by PCR. This sample was sequenced with an Illumina HiSeq 2500. TCR library preparation used molecular barcoding, with unique molecular identifiers applied to normalize quantification of the TCRbeta repertoire. TCRdb cleaned the public reads at Q25 with fastp, built clones with MiXCR and kept in-frame beta chains. Entries that share a CDR3 protein sequence are merged under the most common genes and DNA. Here the sample has about a million distinct CDR3 sequences; roughly 29% occur a single time. The ten largest account for under 30% of the sample.

The chain is assembled from TRBV12-3 or TRBV12-4 and TRBJ2-2; perhaps TRBD1 is the D gene, with 6 bases matching. This clonotype originated in a boy younger than two who had a stem cell transplant for SCID, so the T cells may come from the graft donor. The material sequenced was PBMCs, mostly from graft donor cells, taken 360 days after TCRalphabeta/CD19-depleted stem cell transplant. The CDR3 in this case is CASRTGALNTGELFF. The DNA sequence is TGTGCCAGCAGGACAGGTGCCTTGAACACCGGGGAGCTGTTTTTT.